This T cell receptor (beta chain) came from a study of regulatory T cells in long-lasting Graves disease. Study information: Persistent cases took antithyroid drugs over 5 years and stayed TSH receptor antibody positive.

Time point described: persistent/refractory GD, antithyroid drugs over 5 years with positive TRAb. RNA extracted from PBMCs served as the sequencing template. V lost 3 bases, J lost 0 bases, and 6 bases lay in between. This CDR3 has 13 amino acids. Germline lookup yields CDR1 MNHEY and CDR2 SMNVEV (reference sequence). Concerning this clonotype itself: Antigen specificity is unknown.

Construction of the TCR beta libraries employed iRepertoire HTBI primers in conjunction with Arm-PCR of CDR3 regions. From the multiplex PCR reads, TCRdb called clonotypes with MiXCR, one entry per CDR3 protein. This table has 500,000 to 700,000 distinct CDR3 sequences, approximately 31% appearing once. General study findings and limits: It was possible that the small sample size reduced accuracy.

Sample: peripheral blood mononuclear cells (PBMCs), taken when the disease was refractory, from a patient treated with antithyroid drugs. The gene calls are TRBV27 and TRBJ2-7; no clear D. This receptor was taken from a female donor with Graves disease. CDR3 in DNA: TGTGCCAGCAGTTTCTCCGCCTCCTACGAGCAGTACTTC. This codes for CASSFSASYEQYF.